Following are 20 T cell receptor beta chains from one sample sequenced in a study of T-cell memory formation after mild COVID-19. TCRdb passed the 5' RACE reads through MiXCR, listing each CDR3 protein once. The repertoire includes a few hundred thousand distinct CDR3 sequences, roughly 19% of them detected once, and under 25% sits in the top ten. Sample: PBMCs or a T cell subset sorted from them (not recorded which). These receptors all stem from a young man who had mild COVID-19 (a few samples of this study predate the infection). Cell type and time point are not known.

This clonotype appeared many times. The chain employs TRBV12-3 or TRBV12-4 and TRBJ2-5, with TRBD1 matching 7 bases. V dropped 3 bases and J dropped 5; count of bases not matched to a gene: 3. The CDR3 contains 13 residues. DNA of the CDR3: TGTGCCAGCAGTTTCAGGGGGAGCGAGACCCAGTACTTC. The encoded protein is CASSFRGSETQYF.

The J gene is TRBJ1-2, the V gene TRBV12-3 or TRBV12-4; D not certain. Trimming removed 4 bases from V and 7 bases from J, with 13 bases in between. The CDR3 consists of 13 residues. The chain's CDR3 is CASSWIKGGGYTF. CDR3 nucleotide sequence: TGTGCCAGCAGTTGGATTAAAGGTGGTGGCTACACCTTC.

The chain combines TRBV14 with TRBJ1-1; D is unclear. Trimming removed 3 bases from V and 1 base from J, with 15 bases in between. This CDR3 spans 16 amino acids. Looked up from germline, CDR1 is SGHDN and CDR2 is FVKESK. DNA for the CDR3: TGTGCCAGCAGCCAGACACAAATTTGGTGGAACACTGAAGCTTTCTTT. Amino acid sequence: CASSQTQIWWNTEAFF.

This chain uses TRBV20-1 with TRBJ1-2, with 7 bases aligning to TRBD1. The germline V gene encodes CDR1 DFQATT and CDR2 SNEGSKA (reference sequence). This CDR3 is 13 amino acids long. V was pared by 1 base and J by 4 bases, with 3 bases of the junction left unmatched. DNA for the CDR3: TGCAGTGCTAGAGGGGACAGTGTCTATGGCTACACCTTC. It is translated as CSARGDSVYGYTF.

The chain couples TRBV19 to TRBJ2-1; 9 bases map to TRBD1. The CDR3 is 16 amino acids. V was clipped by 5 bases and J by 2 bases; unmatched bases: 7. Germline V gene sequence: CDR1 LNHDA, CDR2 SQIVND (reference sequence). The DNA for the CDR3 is TGTGCCAGTAGTCCCCGGGACAGGGTCCCCTACAATGAGCAGTTCTTC. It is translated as CASSPRDRVPYNEQFF.

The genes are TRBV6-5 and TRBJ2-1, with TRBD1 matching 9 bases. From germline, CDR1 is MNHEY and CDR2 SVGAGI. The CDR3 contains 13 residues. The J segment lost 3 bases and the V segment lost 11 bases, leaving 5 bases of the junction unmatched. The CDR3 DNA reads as TGTGCCGGCCGACAGGGGGACTACAATGAGCAGTTCTTC. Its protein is CAGRQGDYNEQFF.

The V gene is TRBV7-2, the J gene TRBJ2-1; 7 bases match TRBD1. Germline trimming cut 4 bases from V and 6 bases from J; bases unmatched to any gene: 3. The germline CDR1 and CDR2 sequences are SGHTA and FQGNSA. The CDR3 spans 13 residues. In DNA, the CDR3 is TGTGCCAGCAGCTCATACAGGGGCAATGAGCAGTTCTTC. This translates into CASSSYRGNEQFF.

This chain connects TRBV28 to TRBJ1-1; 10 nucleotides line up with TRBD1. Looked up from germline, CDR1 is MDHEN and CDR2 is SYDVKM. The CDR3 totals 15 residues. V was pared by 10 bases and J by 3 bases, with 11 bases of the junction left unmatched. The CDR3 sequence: CAIREDRGHDTEAFF. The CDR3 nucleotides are TGTGCCATTAGAGAAGACAGGGGGCATGACACTGAAGCTTTCTTT.

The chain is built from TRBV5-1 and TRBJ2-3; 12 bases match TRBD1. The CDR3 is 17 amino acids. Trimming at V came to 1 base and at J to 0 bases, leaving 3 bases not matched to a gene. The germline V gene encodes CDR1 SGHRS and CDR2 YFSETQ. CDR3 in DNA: TGCGCCAGCAGCTTGTGGGGACAGGGGGCCAGCACAGATACGCAGTATTTT. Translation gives CASSLWGQGASTDTQYF.

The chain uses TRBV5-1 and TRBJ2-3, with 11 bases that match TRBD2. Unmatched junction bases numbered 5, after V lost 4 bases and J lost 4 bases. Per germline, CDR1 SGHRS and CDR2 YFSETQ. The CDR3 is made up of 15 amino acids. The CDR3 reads CASSTGTSGPDTQYF. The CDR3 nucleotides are TGCGCCAGCAGCACCGGGACTAGCGGCCCAGATACGCAGTATTTT.

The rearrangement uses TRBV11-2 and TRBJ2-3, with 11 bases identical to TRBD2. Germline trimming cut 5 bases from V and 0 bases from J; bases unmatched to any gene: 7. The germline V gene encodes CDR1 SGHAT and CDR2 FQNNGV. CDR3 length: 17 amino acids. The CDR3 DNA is TGTGCCAGCAGCAAGCAGACTAGCGGGACTAGCACAGATACGCAGTATTTT. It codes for CASSKQTSGTSTDTQYF. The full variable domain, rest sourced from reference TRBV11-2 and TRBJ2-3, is EAGVAQSPRYKIIEKRQSVAFWCNPISGHATLYWYQQILGQGPKLLIQFQNNGVVDDSQLPKDRFSAERLKGVDSTLKIQPAKLEDSAVYLCASSKQTSGTSTDTQYFGPGTRLTVL.

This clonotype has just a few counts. The CDR3 loop reads CASSSRFTDTQYF. In nucleotides, the CDR3 is TGTGCCAGCAGCTCCCGGTTCACAGATACGCAGTATTTT. The chain uses TRBV7-2 and TRBJ2-3; no clear D gene. Trimming stripped 4 bases from V and 2 bases from J, with 7 bases between. The V gene's germline CDR1 is SGHTA and CDR2 FQGNSA. CDR3 length equals 13 residues.

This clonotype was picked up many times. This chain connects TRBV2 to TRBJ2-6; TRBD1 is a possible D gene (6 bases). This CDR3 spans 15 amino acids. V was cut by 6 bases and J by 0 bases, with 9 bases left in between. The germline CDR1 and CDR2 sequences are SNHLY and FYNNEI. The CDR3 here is CASSRDNSGANVLTF. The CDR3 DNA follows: TGTGCCAGCAGCCGGGACAACTCTGGGGCCAACGTCCTGACTTTC.

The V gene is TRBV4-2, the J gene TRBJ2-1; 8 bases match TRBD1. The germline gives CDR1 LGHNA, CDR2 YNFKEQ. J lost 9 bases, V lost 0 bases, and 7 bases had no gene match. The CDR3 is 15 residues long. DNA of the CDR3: TGTGCCAGCAGCCAAGATACAGGGGGGTTAGTTGAGCAGTTCTTC. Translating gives CASSQDTGGLVEQFF.

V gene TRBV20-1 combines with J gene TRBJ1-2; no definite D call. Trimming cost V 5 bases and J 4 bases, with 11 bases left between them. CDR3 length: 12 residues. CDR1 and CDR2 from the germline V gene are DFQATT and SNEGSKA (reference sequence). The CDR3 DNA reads TGCAGTGCTCTCGAGACTGGCTATGGCTACACCTTC. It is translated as CSALETGYGYTF.

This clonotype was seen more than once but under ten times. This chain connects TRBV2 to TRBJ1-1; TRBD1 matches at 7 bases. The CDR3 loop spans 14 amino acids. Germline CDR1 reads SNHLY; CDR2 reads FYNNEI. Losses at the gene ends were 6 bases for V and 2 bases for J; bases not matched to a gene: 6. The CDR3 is CASRGQTLNTEAFF. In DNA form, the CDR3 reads TGTGCCAGCAGGGGACAGACACTAAACACTGAAGCTTTCTTT.

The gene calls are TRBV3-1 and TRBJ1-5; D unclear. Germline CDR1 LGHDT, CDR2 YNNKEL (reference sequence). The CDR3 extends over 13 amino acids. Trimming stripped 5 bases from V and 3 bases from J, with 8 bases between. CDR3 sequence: CASSTGNNQPQHF. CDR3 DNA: TGTGCCAGCAGCACGGGGAACAATCAGCCCCAGCATTTT.

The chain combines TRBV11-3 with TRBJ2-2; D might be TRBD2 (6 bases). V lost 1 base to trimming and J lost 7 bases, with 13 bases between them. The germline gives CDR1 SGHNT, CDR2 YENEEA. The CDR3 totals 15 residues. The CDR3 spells CASSLAGVQDGELFF. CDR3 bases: TGTGCCAGCAGCTTAGCGGGGGTTCAGGACGGGGAGCTGTTTTTT. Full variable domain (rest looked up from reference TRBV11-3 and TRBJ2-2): EAGVVQSPRYKIIEKKQPVAFWCNPISGHNTLYWYLQNLGQGPELLIRYENEEAVDDSQLPKDRFSAERLKGVDSTLKIQPAELGDSAVYLCASSLAGVQDGELFFGEGSRLTVL.

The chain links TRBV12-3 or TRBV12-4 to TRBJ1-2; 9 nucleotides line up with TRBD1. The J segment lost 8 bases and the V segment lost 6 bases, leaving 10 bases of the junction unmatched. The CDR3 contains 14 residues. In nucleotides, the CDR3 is TGTGCCAGCAGGGGACAGGGCAGTTCCCTGGGCTACACCTTC. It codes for CASRGQGSSLGYTF.

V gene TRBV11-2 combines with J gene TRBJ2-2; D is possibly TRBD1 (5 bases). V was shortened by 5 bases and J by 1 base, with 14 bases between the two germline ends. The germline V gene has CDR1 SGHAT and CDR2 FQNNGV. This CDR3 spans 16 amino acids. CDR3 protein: CASSHQTQGNTGELFF. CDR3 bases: TGTGCCAGCAGCCACCAGACCCAGGGGAACACCGGGGAGCTGTTTTTT.